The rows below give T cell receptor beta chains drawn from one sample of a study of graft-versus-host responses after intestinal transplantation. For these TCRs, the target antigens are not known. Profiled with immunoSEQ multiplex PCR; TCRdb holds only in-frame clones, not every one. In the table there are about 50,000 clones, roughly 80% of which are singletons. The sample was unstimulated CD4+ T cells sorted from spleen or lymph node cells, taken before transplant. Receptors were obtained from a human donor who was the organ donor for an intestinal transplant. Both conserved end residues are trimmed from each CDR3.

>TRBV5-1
ASSLALSTQY
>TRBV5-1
ASSGGQGVTQY
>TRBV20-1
SASQNNEQF
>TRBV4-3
ASSQAVGGYTGELF
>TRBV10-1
ASSDDHWDTQY
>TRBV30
AWGGTSWVADTQY
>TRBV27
ASSFGTGYEQY
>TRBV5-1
ASSLYYNEQF
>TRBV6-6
ASSSGTGGETQY
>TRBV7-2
ASSPLAGASPLNEQF
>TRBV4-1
ASRYPGQGTGELF
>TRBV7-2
ASSLGGLAGGETQY
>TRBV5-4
ASSWRGDEKLF
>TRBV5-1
ASRPTSGGTDTQY
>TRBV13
ASSSKTGTANYGYT
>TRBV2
ASRSTNTGELF
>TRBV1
TSSQDLLGNREKWNEQY
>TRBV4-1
ASSQDLSGVGEKLF
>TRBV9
ASSGGGAPGDTQY
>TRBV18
ASSRQEPNEQF
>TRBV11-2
ASSLAAPGHEQF
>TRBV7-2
ASSLRWDSYNEQF
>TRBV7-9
ASSDTPNSNQPQH
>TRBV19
ASSIAWGRRETQY
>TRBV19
ASSILGSRGYT
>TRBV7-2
ASSVDRSTYIQY
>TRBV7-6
ASSLDEHGTQY
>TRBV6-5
ASSRTMGSYEQY